One sample yielded the 16 T cell receptor beta chains listed below, sequenced in a study of blood T cell repertoires in COVID-19. TCRdb keeps only in-frame clones here, not all; method: immunoSEQ multiplex PCR. This table holds roughly 280,000 clones, roughly nine tenths found once. The sequenced sample consisted of peripheral blood. The receptors derive from a man in his forties or fifties with active or convalescent COVID-19.

The chain joins TRBV6-1 to TRBJ1-4, with D uncertain. CDR3 length: 16 residues. Trimming pared 3 bases from V and 3 bases from J, leaving 14 bases between. Germline CDR1 and CDR2: MNHNS and SASEGT. This chain's CDR3 is CASSDSLLLANEKLFF. DNA of the CDR3: TGTGCCAGCAGTGACAGTCTTTTGCTGGCTAATGAAAAACTGTTTTTT.

The V call is TRBV25-1, the J call TRBJ1-5; tentative D call: TRBD1 (5 bases). The CDR3 sequence is 15 residues long. V lost 7 bases and J 2 bases, leaving 15 bases between the germline ends. Germline V gene lookup returns CDR1 MGHDK and CDR2 SYGVNS. This CDR3 is CASTGGSPGNQPQHF. The CDR3 DNA sequence: TGTGCCAGCACCGGGGGATCCCCAGGCAATCAGCCCCAGCATTTT.

Note on this clone: The sample carries other DNA sequences with the same CDR3. The CDR3 region is CASSIGAGNQPQHF. CDR3 nucleotides: TGTGCCAGTAGTATAGGGGCAGGGAATCAGCCCCAGCATTTT. V is TRBV19 and J is TRBJ1-5, with a weak D call TRBD1 (5 bases). Trimming removed 1 base at V and 4 bases at J, with 8 bases between. Germline V gene data show CDR1 as LNHDA and CDR2 as SQIVND (reference sequence). CDR3 length equals 14 residues.

This chain connects TRBV18 to TRBJ1-1; D is possibly TRBD1 (5 bases). This CDR3 has 15 amino acids. V was trimmed by 4 bases and J by 1 base, leaving 13 bases between them. Germline V CDR1 and CDR2: KGHSH, LQKENI. The CDR3 loop is CASSQNRQGNTEAFF. DNA for the CDR3: TGTGCCAGCTCACAAAACAGGCAGGGGAACACTGAAGCTTTCTTT.

This chain uses TRBV14 with TRBJ2-7; the D is unclear. Trimming removed 2 bases from V and 0 bases from J, with 2 bases in between. The length of the CDR3 is 12 residues. Germline V CDR1 and CDR2: SGHDN, FVKESK. CDR3 amino acids: CASSQRSYEQYF. In nucleotides, the CDR3 is TGTGCCAGCAGCCAACGCTCCTACGAGCAGTACTTC.

The chain couples TRBV20-1 to TRBJ2-2, with 9 bases fitting TRBD2. Germline values: CDR1 DFQATT, CDR2 SNEGSKA (reference sequence). The V segment lost 3 bases and the J segment 1 base; nucleotides outside the gene matches: 6. The CDR3 contains 16 residues. For the CDR3, the DNA is TGCAGTGCTAGTCGCAGCGGGGGGATGAACACCGGGGAGCTGTTTTTT. This sequence encodes CSASRSGGMNTGELFF.

The CDR3 DNA is TGCGCCAGCAGTGCATCAGGGTTTTGGGGCTACACCTTC. Its translation is CASSASGFWGYTF. The chain recombines TRBV10-1 with TRBJ1-2; TRBD1 might be the D (5 bases). With 4 bases removed from V and 8 bases from J, the gap between germline ends came to 14 bases. From germline, CDR1 is WNHNN and CDR2 SYGVQD (reference sequence). The CDR3 spans 13 residues.

The rearrangement uses TRBV3-1 (or the pseudogene TRBV3-2) and TRBJ2-2, with 14 positions matching TRBD2. The germline V gene encodes CDR1 LGHDT and CDR2 YNNKEL (reference sequence). The CDR3 has 16 residues. V was clipped by 5 bases and J by 5 bases; unmatched bases: 4. The CDR3 reads CASSGGLAGETGELFF. The CDR3 DNA reads as TGTGCCAGCAGCGGGGGACTAGCGGGAGAAACCGGGGAGCTGTTTTTT.

The table lists this clone with a count of one. The chain links TRBV7-2 to TRBJ2-4, with 11 bases that match TRBD2. Trimming at V came to 1 base and at J to 12 bases, leaving 8 bases not matched to a gene. From germline, CDR1 is SGHTA and CDR2 FQGNSA. This CDR3 contains 15 residues. The CDR3 reads CASSLELLAGVTQYF. CDR3 DNA: TGTGCCAGCAGCTTAGAGTTACTAGCGGGGGTGACTCAGTACTTC.

The gene calls are TRBV2 and TRBJ2-6; weak D call: TRBD1 (6 bases). Trimming took 6 bases from V and 2 from J, leaving 11 bases between them. Germline V gene data show CDR1 as SNHLY and CDR2 as FYNNEI. CDR3 length: 15 residues. Here the CDR3 DNA reads TGTGCCAGCAGGTTAAACAGGGCTGGGGCCAACGTCCTGACTTTC. This gives the protein CASRLNRAGANVLTF.

This clone was detected a few times. V usage is TRBV30 and J usage is TRBJ1-1; perhaps TRBD1 as D (5 bases). The V end was cut by 8 bases, the J end by 0 bases, with 16 bases between. Germline values: CDR1 GTSNPN, CDR2 SVGIG (reference sequence). This CDR3 has 14 amino acids. Here the CDR3 DNA reads TGTGCCGGCTCCAAACAGGATATGAACACTGAAGCTTTCTTT. Translated, it gives CAGSKQDMNTEAFF.

V gene TRBV6-5 combines with J gene TRBJ2-1, with 11 bases aligning to TRBD2. Germline trimming cut 7 bases from V and 7 bases from J; bases unmatched to any gene: 3. The CDR3 is made up of 13 amino acids. Germline CDR1 and CDR2: MNHEY and SVGAGI. DNA for the CDR3: TGTGCCAGCACACTAGCGGGAGTGAATGAGCAGTTCTTC. Encoded protein: CASTLAGVNEQFF.

J is TRBJ1-1 and V is TRBV10-2, with D uncertain. The CDR3 runs 14 residues. Trimming shortened V by 0 bases and J by 7 bases, and 12 bases separated the two germline ends. Germline CDR1 reads WSHSY; CDR2 reads SAAADI. CDR3 nucleotide sequence: TGCGCCAGCAGTGAGTCCGCGGGTTACAGTGAAGCTTTCTTT. Its translation is CASSESAGYSEAFF.

The chain joins TRBV6-5 to TRBJ2-7, with 13 bases aligning to TRBD2. The CDR3 extends over 15 amino acids. Germline assignment: CDR1 MNHEY and CDR2 SVGAGI. V shed 9 bases, J shed 7 bases, and the junction held 12 bases outside the gene matches. The CDR3 region has the DNA TGTGCCAGTTCACTAGCGGGAGGGCCCTCGGGTGAGCAGTACTTC. Protein sequence: CASSLAGGPSGEQYF.

Note on this clone: The same CDR3 is also encoded by other DNA sequences in this sample. The chain joins TRBV5-1 to TRBJ2-7; 7 bases line up with TRBD1. Germline loops: CDR1 SGHRS, CDR2 YFSETQ. This CDR3 is built from 14 residues. V lost 1 base and J lost 3; bases outside the gene matches: 4. The DNA of the CDR3 is TGCGCCAGCAGCTTGCCCTCAGGGGGCTACGAGCAGTACTTC. This gives the protein CASSLPSGGYEQYF.

The rearrangement uses TRBV9 and TRBJ2-1, with a weak D call TRBD1 (5 bases). Deletions cut 0 bases from V and 7 bases from J, with 14 bases between. Germline loops: CDR1 SGDLS, CDR2 YYNGEE. The CDR3 totals 15 residues. CDR3 loop: CASSVGVGKGNEQFF. CDR3 coding DNA: TGTGCCAGCAGCGTAGGGGTAGGGAAGGGGAATGAGCAGTTCTTC.